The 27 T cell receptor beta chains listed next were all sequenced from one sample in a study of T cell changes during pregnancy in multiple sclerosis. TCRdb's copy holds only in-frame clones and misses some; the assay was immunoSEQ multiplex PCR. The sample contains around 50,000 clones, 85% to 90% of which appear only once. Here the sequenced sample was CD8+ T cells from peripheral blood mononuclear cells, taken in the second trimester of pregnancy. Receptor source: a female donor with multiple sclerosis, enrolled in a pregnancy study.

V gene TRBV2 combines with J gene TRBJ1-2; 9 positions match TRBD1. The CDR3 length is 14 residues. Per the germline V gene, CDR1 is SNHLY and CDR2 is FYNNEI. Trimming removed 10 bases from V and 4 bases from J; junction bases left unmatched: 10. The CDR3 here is CAKNTGTGSYGYTF. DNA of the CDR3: TGTGCCAAAAATACCGGGACAGGGTCCTATGGCTACACCTTC.

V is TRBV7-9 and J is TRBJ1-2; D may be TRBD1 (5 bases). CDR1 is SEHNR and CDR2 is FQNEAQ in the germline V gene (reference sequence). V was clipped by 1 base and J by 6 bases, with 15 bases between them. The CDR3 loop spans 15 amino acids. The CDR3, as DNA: TGTGCCAGCAGCTTAGATCGGGGGGGTAGGCATGGCTACACCTTC. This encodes CASSLDRGGRHGYTF.

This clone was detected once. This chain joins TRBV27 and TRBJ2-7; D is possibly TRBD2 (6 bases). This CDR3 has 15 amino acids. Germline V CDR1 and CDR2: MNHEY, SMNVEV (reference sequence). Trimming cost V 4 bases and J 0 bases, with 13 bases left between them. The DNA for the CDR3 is TGTGCCAGCAGTTATGGCGGGAAGGACTCCTACGAGCAGTACTTC. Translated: CASSYGGKDSYEQYF.

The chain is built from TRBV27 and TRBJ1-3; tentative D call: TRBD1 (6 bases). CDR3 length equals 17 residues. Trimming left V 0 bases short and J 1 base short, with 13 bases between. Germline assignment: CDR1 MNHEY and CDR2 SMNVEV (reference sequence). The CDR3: CASSLSWTQGSGNTIYF. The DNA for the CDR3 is TGTGCCAGCAGTTTATCCTGGACACAGGGATCTGGAAACACCATATATTTT.

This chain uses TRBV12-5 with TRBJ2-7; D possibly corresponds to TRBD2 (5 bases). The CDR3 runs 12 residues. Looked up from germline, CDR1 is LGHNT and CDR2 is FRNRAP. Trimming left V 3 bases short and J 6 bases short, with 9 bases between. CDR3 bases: TGTGCTAGTGGTTTCCCCGGGGTCGAGCAGTACTTC. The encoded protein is CASGFPGVEQYF.

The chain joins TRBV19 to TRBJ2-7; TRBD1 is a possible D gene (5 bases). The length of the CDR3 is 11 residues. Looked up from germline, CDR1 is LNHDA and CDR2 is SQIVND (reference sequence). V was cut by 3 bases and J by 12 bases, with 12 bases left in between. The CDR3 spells CASSMAGHTYF. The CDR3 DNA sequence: TGTGCCAGTAGTATGGCCGGACATACGTACTTC.

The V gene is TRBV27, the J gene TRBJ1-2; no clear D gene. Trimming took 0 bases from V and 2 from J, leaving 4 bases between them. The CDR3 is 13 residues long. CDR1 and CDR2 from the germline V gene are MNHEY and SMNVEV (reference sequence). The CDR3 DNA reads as TGTGCCAGCAGTTTATCCGGGAACTATGGCTACACCTTC. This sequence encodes CASSLSGNYGYTF.

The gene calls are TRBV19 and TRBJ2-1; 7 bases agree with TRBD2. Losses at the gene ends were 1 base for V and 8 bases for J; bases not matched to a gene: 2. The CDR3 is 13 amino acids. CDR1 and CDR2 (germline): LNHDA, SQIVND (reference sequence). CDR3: CASSIVRGDEQFF. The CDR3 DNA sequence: TGTGCCAGTAGTATAGTTCGGGGGGATGAGCAGTTCTTC.

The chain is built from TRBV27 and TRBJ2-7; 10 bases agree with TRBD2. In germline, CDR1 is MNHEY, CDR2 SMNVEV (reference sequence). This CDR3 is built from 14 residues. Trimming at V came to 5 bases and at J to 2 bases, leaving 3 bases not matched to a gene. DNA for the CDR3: TGTGCCAGCAGTCTAGCGGGGGCCGCCTACGAGCAGTACTTC. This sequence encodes CASSLAGAAYEQYF.

The DNA of the CDR3 is TGCAGCGTCGAACTAGCGGGGTCCGACTATGAGCAGTTCTTC. The encoded protein is CSVELAGSDYEQFF. J is TRBJ2-1 and V is TRBV29-1; 10 bases align to TRBD2. CDR3 length equals 14 residues. V dropped 6 bases and J dropped 8; count of bases not matched to a gene: 10. Germline V gives CDR1 SQVTM, CDR2 ANQGSEA.

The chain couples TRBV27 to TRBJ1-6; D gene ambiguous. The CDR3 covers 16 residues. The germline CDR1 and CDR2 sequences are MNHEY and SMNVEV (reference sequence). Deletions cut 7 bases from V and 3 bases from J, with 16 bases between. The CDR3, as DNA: TGTGCCAGCATTCGTGGGAGACCCCACTATAATTCACCCCTCCACTTT. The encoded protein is CASIRGRPHYNSPLHF.

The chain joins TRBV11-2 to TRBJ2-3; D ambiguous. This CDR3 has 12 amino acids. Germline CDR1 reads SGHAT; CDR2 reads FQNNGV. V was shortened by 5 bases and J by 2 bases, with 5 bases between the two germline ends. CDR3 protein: CASSQHTDTQYF. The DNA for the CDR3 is TGTGCCAGCAGCCAACACACAGATACGCAGTATTTT. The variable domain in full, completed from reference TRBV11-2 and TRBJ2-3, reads EAGVAQSPRYKIIEKRQSVAFWCNPISGHATLYWYQQILGQGPKLLIQFQNNGVVDDSQLPKDRFSAERLKGVDSTLKIQPAKLEDSAVYLCASSQHTDTQYFGPGTRLTVL.

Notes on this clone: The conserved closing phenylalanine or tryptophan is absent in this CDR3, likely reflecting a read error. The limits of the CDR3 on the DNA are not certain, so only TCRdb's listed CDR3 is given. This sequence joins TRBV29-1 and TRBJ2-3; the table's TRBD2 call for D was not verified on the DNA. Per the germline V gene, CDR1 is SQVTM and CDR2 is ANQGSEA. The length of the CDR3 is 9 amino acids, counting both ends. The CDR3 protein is CSVVEGGPV.

CDR3 region: CASSQRQGSHGYTF. CDR3 nucleotide sequence: TGTGCCAGCAGCCAGAGACAGGGATCTCATGGCTACACCTTC. The rearrangement links TRBV6-5 to TRBJ1-2; 7 nucleotides match TRBD1. The CDR3 contains 14 residues. CDR1 is MNHEY and CDR2 is SVGAGI in the germline V gene. The trim removed 6 bases at V and 6 bases at J, leaving 10 bases unmatched.

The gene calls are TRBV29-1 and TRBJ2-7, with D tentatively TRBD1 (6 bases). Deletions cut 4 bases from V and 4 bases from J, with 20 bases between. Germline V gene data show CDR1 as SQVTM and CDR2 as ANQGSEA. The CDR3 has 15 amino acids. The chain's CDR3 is CSVGVNLARGYEQYF. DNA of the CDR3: TGCAGCGTTGGGGTGAACTTGGCCAGGGGATACGAGCAGTACTTC.

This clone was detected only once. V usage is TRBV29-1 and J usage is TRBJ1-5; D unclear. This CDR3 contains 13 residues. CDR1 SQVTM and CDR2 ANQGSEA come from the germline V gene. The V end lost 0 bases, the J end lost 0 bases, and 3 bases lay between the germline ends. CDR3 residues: CSVEDGSNQPQHF. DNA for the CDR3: TGCAGCGTTGAAGACGGTAGCAATCAGCCCCAGCATTTT.

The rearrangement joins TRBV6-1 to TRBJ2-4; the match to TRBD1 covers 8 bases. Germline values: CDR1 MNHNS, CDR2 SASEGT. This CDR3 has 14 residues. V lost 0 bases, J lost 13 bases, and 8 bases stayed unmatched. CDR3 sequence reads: CASSEADGQGKQYF. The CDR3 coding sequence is TGTGCCAGCAGTGAAGCGGACGGACAGGGAAAACAGTACTTC.

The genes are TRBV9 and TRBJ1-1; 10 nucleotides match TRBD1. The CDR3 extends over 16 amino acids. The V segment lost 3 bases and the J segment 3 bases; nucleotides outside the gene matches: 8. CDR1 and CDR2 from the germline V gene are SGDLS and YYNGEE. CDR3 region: CASSAPDRGLDTEAFF. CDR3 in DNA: TGTGCCAGCAGCGCCCCTGACAGGGGGCTCGACACTGAAGCTTTCTTT.

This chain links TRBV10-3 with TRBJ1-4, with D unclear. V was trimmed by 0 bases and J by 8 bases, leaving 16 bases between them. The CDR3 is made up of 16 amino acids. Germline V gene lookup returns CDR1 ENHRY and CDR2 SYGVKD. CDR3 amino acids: CAISESVGAAGEKLFF. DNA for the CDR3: TGTGCCATCAGTGAGTCGGTGGGAGCCGCAGGAGAAAAACTGTTTTTT.

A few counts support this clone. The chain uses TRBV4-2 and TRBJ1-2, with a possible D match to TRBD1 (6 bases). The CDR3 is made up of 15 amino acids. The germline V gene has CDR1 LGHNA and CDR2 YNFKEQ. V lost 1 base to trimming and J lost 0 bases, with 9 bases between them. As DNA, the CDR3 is TGTGCCAGCAGCCAAGTGGGGGCTCCTAACTATGGCTACACCTTC. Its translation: CASSQVGAPNYGYTF.

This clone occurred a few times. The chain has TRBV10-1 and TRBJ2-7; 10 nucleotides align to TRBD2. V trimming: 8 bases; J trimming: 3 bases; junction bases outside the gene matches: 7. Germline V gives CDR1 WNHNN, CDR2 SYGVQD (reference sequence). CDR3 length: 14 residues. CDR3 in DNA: TGCGCCAGCGGGGCTAGCGGGAGCCTCTACGAGCAGTACTTC. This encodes CASGASGSLYEQYF.

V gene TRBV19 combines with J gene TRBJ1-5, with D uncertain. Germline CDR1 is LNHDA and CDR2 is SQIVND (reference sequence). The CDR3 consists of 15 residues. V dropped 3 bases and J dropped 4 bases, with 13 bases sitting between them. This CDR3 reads CASSIDGGDNQPQHF. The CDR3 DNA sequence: TGTGCCAGTAGTATTGATGGAGGAGATAATCAGCCCCAGCATTTT.

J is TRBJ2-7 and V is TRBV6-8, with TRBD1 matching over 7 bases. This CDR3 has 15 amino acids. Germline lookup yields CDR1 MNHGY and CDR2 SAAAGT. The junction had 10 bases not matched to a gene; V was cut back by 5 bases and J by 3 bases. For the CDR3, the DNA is TGTGCCAGCAGTACCAGGGACAGAGCCCACTACGAGCAGTACTTC. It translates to CASSTRDRAHYEQYF.

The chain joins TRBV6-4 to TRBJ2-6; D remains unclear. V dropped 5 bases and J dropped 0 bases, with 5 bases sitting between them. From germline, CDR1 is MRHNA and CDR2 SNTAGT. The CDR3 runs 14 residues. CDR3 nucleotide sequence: TGTGCCAGCAGTAACAGCTCTGGGGCCAACGTCCTGACTTTC. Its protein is CASSNSSGANVLTF.

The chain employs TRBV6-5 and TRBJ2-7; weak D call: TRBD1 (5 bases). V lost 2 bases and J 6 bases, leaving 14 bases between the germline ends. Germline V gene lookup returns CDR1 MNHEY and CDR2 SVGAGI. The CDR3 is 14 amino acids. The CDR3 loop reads CASSYTATVFEQYF. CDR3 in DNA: TGTGCCAGCAGTTACACGGCGACAGTTTTCGAGCAGTACTTC.

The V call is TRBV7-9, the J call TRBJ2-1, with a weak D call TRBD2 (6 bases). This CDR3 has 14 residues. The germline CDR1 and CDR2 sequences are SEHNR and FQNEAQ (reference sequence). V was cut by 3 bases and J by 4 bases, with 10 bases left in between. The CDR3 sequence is CASSFRELYNEQFF. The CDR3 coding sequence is TGTGCCAGCAGCTTCCGGGAGCTATACAATGAGCAGTTCTTC.

CDR3 loop: CAISEPDSGVGQYF. Here the CDR3 DNA reads TGTGCCATCAGTGAGCCGGACTCAGGGGTCGGGCAGTACTTC. The chain combines TRBV10-3 with TRBJ2-7; TRBD1 is a possible D gene (6 bases). The CDR3 runs to 14 residues. V shed 2 bases and J shed 9 bases, with 17 bases lying between them. Germline CDR1 is ENHRY and CDR2 is SYGVKD.